The sequence of this TCR beta chain was determined in a study of PD-1 blockade in classical Hodgkin lymphoma. With V trimmed by 0 bases and J by 4 bases, 13 bases remained unmatched. The CDR3 is made up of 18 amino acids. Here immunoSEQ multiplex PCR was the method, and the copy in TCRdb shows in-frame clones only, minus some. The sample shows about 96,000 clones, about 92% of them seen only once. Stated time point: cycle 4 day 1 (C4D1), after six to seven weeks of nivolumab. Every patient was affected by relapse after autologous stem cell transplantation, while exposure to brentuximab vedotin was not uniform.

The V gene is TRBV5-3, the J gene TRBJ1-3, with 7 bases that match TRBD1. TRBV5-3 is assigned to the ORF class and has an uncertain function. The material was peripheral blood mononuclear cells (PBMCs), obtained before the fourth cycle of nivolumab. The receptor was derived from a human donor with classical Hodgkin lymphoma. In DNA, the CDR3 is TGTGCCAGAAGCTTGGGGTTCGCGACAGGGTTGAACGGAAACACCATATATTTT. This encodes CARSLGFATGLNGNTIYF.